A selection of T cell receptor beta chains follows, all from one sample in a study of molecular identifiers for immune sequencing clone quantification. MiXCR was run by TCRdb on the PCR reads, yielding one entry per CDR3 protein. Of about half a million distinct CDR3 sequences detected, roughly 23% appear once; the ten largest clones hold around 0.86%. Sequencing used naive CD8+ T cells from blood, with Jurkat cell RNA spiked in. These receptors were taken from a human donor in good health. Some libraries in this study had Jurkat cell RNA spiked in. CDR3s leave out the opening cysteine and the closing phenylalanine or tryptophan. Clone size is shown for a subset of rows, as once, few, many or a class of expanded clone.

TRBJ1-6	TRBV19	-	ASGETGGVNSPLH
TRBJ2-3	TRBV11-3	few	ASSDTFGDTQY
TRBJ1-5	TRBV19	few	ASHPGTGSNQPQH
TRBJ2-3	TRBV11-2	few	ASSSGTSGVRDTQY
TRBJ2-7	TRBV2	few	AGQGEGNEQY
TRBJ2-1	TRBV27	-	ASSSYGYGGSHEQF
TRBJ2-2	TRBV29-1	-	SVAFRGQTGELF
TRBJ2-1	TRBV7-3	few	ASSSGTSGSDNSYNEQF
TRBJ2-6	TRBV9	few	ASSSGRGTTSSGANVLT
TRBJ2-1	TRBV7-3	-	ASSPEGASYNEQF
TRBJ1-5	TRBV6-5	few	ASSHGTGSQPQH
TRBJ1-5	TRBV19	few	ASSMAGAGNQPQH
TRBJ1-5	TRBV4-3	few	ASSQTRQGGAYQPQH
TRBJ2-2	TRBV30	few	AWRQGAIGELF
TRBJ2-5	TRBV6-2/TRBV6-3	many	ASSRGVAQY
TRBJ2-5	TRBV12-3/TRBV12-4	-	ASSLEFNRETQY
TRBJ1-2	TRBV2	few	ASRAGSYGYT
TRBJ2-7	TRBV20-1	-	SASEQGMAYEQY
TRBJ2-3	TRBV20-1	many	SPWSSSTDTQY
TRBJ2-1	TRBV7-2	many	ASSLWVSSYNEQF
TRBJ1-5	TRBV20-1	-	SARDVRREDTGQPQH
TRBJ2-7	TRBV30	few	AWSEGTGGHEQY
TRBJ2-1	TRBV4-1	-	ASSQRLAGADEQF
TRBJ1-1	TRBV15	-	ATSPQGTEAF
TRBJ2-2	TRBV19	-	ASSGGLAGFTGELF
TRBJ2-7	TRBV27	few	ASSLAGPGEQY
TRBJ1-4	TRBV7-9	-	ASSVRGLEKLF
TRBJ1-2	TRBV12-3/TRBV12-4	few	ASNPTGERYGYT
TRBJ1-1	TRBV13	many	ASSLGGQGNTEAF
TRBJ2-7	TRBV20-1	few	SARDLYSRDRSYEQY
TRBJ1-5	TRBV6-2/TRBV6-3	many	ASSYSIAEKYSNQPQH
TRBJ2-7	TRBV3-1	few	ASSQDSLSGTGYEQY
TRBJ1-5	TRBV19	many	ASSIFGGRSNQPQH
TRBJ1-1	TRBV9	-	ASSVGGGRADTEAF
TRBJ2-7	TRBV20-1	many	SARIWTSGDQISYEQY
TRBJ2-7	TRBV7-9	many	ASSLEGTRMPREQY
TRBJ2-3	TRBV29-1	-	SVELGVKAGIHTDTQY
TRBJ2-7	TRBV5-8	-	ASSFGGVAYEQY
TRBJ1-1	TRBV27	-	ASSISGTLDTKAF
TRBJ2-7	TRBV20-1	few	SVHDTYEQY
TRBJ2-7	TRBV4-1	few	ASSGRRDRVEEQY
TRBJ1-1	TRBV27	-	ASSPHRDTEAF
TRBJ1-5	TRBV21-1	-	ASSKMRGGNQPQH
TRBJ2-7	TRBV7-4	many	ASSLDRAARTWSYEQY
TRBJ2-7	TRBV29-1	-	GAEDSYSYEQY
TRBJ1-4	TRBV30	-	AWNYGAERLF
TRBJ2-7	TRBV9	-	ASSRDRVSEQY
TRBJ1-2	TRBV11-2	few	ASSLDGTYYGYT
TRBJ1-2	TRBV28	-	ASSLGTRYGYT
TRBJ2-5	TRBV27	-	ASASQAGGQETQY
TRBJ2-6	TRBV2	few	ASYRPGSGANVLT
TRBJ1-1	TRBV12-3/TRBV12-4	many	ASSRTGGRGEAF
TRBJ1-2	TRBV12-3/TRBV12-4	few	ASSSDTDGYT
TRBJ1-5	TRBV24-1	-	ATSDGQGGQPQH